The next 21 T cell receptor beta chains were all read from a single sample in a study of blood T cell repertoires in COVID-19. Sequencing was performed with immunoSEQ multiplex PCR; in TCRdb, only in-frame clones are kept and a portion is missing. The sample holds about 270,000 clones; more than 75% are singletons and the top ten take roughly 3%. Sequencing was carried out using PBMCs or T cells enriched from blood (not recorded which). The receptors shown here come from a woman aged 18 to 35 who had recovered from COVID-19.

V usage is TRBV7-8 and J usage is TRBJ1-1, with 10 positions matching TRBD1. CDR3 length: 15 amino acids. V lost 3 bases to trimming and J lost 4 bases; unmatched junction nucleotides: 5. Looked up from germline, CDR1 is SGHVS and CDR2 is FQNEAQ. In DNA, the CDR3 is TGTGCCAGCAGCTTGACAGGGGGCAGCGGCACTGAAGCTTTCTTT. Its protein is CASSLTGGSGTEAFF.

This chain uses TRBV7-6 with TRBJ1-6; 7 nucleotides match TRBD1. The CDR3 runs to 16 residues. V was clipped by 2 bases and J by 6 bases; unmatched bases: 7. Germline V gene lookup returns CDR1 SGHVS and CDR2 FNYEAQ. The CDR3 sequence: CASSLRTGDLNSPLHF. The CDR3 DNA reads TGTGCCAGCAGCTTAAGAACAGGGGACCTTAATTCACCCCTCCACTTT. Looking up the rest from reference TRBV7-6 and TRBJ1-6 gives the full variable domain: GAGVSQSPRYKVTKRGQDVALRCDPISGHVSLYWYRQALGQGPEFLTYFNYEAQQDKSGLPNDRFSAERPEGSISTLTIQRTEQRDSAMYRCASSLRTGDLNSPLHFGNGTRLTVT.

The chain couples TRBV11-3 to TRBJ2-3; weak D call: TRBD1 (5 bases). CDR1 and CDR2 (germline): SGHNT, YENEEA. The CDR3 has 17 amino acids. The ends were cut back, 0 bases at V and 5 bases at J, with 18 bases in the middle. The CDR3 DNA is TGTGCCAGCAGCTTAGATCTCCTTGGGGCCTCGGTAGATACGCAGTATTTT. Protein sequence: CASSLDLLGASVDTQYF.

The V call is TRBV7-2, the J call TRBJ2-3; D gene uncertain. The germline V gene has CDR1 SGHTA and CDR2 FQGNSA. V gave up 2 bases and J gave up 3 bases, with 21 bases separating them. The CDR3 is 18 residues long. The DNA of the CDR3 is TGTGCCAGCAGCTTATACAAGTCACCGATTCTGGCTACAGATACGCAGTATTTT. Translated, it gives CASSLYKSPILATDTQYF.

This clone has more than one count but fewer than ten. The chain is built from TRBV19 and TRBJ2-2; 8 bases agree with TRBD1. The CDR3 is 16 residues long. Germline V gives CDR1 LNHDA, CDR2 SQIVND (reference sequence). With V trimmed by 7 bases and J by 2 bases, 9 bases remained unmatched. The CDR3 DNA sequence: TGTGCCAGTACCCTTAAAGGACAGGGTAACACCGGGGAGCTGTTTTTT. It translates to CASTLKGQGNTGELFF. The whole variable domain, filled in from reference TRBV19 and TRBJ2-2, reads DGGITQSPKYLFRKEGQNVTLSCEQNLNHDAMYWYRQDPGQGLRLIYYSQIVNDFQKGDIAEGYSVSREKKESFPLTVTSAQKNPTAFYLCASTLKGQGNTGELFFGEGSRLTVL.

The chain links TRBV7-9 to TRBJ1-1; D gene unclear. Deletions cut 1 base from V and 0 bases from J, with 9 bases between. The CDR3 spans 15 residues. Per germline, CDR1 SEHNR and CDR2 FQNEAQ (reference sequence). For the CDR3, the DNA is TGTGCCAGCAGCTTAGAGTGGCAGATGAACACTGAAGCTTTCTTT. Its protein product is CASSLEWQMNTEAFF.

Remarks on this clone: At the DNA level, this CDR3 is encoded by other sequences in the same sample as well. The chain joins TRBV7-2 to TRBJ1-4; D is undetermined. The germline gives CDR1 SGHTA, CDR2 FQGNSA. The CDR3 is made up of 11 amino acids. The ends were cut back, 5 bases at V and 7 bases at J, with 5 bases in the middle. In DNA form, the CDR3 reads TGTGCCAGCAGCCCGGGTGAAAAACTGTTTTTT. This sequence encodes CASSPGEKLFF.

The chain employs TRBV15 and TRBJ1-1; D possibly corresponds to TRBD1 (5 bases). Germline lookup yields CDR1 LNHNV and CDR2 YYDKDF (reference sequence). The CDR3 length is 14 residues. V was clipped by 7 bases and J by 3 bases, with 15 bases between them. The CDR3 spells CATIAAGWDTEAFF. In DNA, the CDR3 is TGTGCCACCATCGCGGCAGGGTGGGACACTGAAGCTTTCTTT.

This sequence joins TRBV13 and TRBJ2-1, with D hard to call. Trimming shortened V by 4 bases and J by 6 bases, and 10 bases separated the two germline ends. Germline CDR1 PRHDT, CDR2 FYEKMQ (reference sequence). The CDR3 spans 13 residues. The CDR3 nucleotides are TGTGCCAGCAGCTACATCGCATCCAATGAGCAGTTCTTC. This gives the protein CASSYIASNEQFF.

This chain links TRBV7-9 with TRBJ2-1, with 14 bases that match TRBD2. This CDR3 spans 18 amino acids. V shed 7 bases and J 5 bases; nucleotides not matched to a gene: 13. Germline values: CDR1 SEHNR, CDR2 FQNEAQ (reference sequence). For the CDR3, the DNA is TGTGCCAGCATTTCGCGCCCGGGACTAGCGGGAGCACACAATGAGCAGTTCTTC. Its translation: CASISRPGLAGAHNEQFF.

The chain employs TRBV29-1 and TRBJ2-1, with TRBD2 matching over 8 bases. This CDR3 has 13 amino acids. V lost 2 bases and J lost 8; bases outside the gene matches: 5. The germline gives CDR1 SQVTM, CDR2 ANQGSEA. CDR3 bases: TGCAGCGTTGAAAAACTAGCGGAAGATGAGCAGTTCTTC. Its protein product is CSVEKLAEDEQFF.

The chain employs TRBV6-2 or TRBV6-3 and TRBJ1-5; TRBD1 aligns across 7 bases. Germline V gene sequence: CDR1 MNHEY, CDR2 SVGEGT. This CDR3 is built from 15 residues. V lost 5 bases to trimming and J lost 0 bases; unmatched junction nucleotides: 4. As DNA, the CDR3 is TGTGCCAGCAGTGACAGGGTCTATAGCAATCAGCCCCAGCATTTT. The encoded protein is CASSDRVYSNQPQHF.

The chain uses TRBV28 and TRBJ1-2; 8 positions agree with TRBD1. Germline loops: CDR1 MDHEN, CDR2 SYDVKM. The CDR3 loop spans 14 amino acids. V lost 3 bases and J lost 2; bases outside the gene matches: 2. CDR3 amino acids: CASSFRTGNYGYTF. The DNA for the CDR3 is TGTGCCAGCAGTTTTCGGACAGGGAACTATGGCTACACCTTC.

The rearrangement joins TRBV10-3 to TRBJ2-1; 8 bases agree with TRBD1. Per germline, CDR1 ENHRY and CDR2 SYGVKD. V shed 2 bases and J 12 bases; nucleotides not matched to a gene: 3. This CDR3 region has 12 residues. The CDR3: CAISEARGRQFF. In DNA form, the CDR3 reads TGTGCCATCAGTGAGGCCAGGGGGCGGCAGTTCTTC.

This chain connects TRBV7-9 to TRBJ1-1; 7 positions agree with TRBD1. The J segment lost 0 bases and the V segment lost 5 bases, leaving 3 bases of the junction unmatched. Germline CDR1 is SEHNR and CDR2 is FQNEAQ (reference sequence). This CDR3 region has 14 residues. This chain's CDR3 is CASSGDRVNTEAFF. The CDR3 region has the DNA TGTGCCAGCAGCGGTGACAGGGTGAACACTGAAGCTTTCTTT.

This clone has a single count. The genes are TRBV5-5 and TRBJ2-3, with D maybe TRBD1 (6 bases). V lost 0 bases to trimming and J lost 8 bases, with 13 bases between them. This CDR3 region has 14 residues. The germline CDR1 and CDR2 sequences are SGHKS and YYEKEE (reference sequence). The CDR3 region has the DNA TGTGCCAGCAGCTTGGCAGGGGCCTGGGGTACGCAGTATTTT. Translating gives CASSLAGAWGTQYF.

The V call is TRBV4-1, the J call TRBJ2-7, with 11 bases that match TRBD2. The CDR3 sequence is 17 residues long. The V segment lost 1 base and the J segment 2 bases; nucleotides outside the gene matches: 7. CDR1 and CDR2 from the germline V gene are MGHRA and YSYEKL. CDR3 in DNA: TGCGCCAGCAGCCAAGGCCCGGGACTAGCGGAGACCTACGAGCAGTACTTC. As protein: CASSQGPGLAETYEQYF.

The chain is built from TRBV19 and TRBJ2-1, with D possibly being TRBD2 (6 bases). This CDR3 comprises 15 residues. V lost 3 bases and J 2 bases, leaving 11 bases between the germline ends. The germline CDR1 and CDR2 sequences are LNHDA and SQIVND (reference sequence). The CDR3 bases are TGTGCCAGTAGTATTCTTGGCGGGGCCTACAATGAGCAGTTCTTC. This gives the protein CASSILGGAYNEQFF.

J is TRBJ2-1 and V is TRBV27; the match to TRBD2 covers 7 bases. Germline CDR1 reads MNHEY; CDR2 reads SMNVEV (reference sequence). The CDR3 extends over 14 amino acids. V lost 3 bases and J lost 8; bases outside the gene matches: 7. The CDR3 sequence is CASSFLREYDEQFF. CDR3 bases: TGTGCCAGCAGTTTCCTGCGGGAGTACGATGAGCAGTTCTTC.

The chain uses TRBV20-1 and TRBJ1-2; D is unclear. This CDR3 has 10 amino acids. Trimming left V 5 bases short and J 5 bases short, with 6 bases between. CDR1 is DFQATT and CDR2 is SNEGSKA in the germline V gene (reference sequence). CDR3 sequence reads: CSAPQYGYTF. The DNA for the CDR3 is TGCAGTGCTCCACAATATGGCTACACCTTC.

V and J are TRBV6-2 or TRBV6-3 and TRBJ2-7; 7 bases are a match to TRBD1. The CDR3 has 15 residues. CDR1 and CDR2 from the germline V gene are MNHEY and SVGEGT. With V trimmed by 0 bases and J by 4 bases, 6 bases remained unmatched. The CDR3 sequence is CASSYSTRQGYEQYF. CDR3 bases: TGTGCCAGCAGTTACTCGACGAGACAGGGTTACGAGCAGTACTTC.